This T cell receptor (beta chain) was sequenced for a study of control samples from healthy donors and cancer patients. The V end was cut by 3 bases, the J end by 2 bases, with 12 bases between. The CDR3 sequence is 15 residues long. Germline V gives CDR1 SNHLY, CDR2 FYNNEI. Worth noting for this clone: This sample includes further DNA sequences coding for the same CDR3.

The table came from immunoSEQ multiplex PCR; TCRdb's copy has only in-frame clones and leaves some out. The sample contains roughly 88,000 clones, around 81% of which appear only once. V gene TRBV2 combines with J gene TRBJ2-3; tentative D call: TRBD2 (7 bases). Source material: blood. This sequence was found in a young man in good health. The CDR3 loop is CASSDRGGPTDTQYF. In nucleotides, the CDR3 is TGTGCCAGCAGTGATAGGGGGGGTCCCACAGATACGCAGTATTTT.